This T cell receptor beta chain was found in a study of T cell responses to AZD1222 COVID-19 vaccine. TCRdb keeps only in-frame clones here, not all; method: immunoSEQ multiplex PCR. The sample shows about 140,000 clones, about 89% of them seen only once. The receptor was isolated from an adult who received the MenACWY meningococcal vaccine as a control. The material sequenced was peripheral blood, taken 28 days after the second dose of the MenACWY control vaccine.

For the CDR3, the DNA is TGCGCCAGCAGACGGGGGGCGGACACAGATACGCAGTATTTT. Protein: CASRRGADTDTQYF. The chain has TRBV5-1 and TRBJ2-3; D perhaps matches TRBD2 (7 bases). The CDR3 spans 14 residues. V shed 5 bases and J shed 2 bases, with 12 bases lying between them. Germline V gene lookup returns CDR1 SGHRS and CDR2 YFSETQ.